These 19 T cell receptor beta chains came from one sample sequenced in a study of sequential checkpoint blockade in melanoma (dated by TCRdb to the late 2010s). Reading the label with the study, this specimen's treatment or condition is: randomized to nivolumab then ipilimumab (arm A) or the reverse (arm B). The library came from the immunoSEQ multiplex PCR assay. TCRdb stores this immuneACCESS table with in-frame sequences only. Part of the clones is absent; in the studies checked, under half of the shortfall reflects unresolved V genes, and no reason is known for the rest. The sample data list just over 9,000 clones, and about 63% of these were observed just once. About 41% of the sample is held by the ten biggest clonotypes. This material consisted of CD8+ T cells sorted from blood (inferred from file names), taken from a patient given nivolumab and ipilimumab in sequence. These receptor sequences come from a human donor with melanoma.

DNA of the CDR3: TGTGCCAGCAGCTCGGGGACAGCAGGCTACACCTTC. Amino acid sequence: CASSSGTAGYTF. The chain employs TRBV7-2 and TRBJ1-2, with TRBD1 matching 7 bases. The CDR3 runs 12 residues. Trimming took 4 bases from V and 8 from J; bases not matched to a gene: 4. Germline V gene lookup returns CDR1 SGHTA and CDR2 FQGNSA. Filled out from reference TRBV7-2 and TRBJ1-2, the complete variable domain reads GAGVSQSPSNKVTEKGKDVELRCDPISGHTALYWYRQSLGQGLEFLIYFQGNSAPDKSGLPSDRFSAERTGGSVSTLTIQRTQQEDSAVYLCASSSGTAGYTFGSGTRLTVV.

The V call is TRBV14, the J call TRBJ2-6; 10 nucleotides match TRBD1. Unmatched junction bases numbered 11, after V lost 1 base and J lost 2 bases. The CDR3 is 20 amino acids. Germline CDR1 and CDR2: SGHDN and FVKESK. The CDR3: CASSQVGGDRGITGANVLTF. CDR3 sequence (DNA): TGTGCCAGCAGCCAAGTTGGTGGGGACAGGGGCATCACTGGGGCCAACGTCCTGACTTTC. Filled out from reference TRBV14 and TRBJ2-6, the complete variable domain reads EAGVTQFPSHSVIEKGQTVTLRCDPISGHDNLYWYRRVMGKEIKFLLHFVKESKQDESGMPNNRFLAERTGGTYSTLKVQPAELEDSGVYFCASSQVGGDRGITGANVLTFGAGSRLTVL.

The genes are TRBV4-1 and TRBJ1-5; 7 bases fit TRBD1. Germline V gene data show CDR1 as MGHRA and CDR2 as YSYEKL. This CDR3 spans 16 amino acids. J gave up 2 bases and V 3 bases, and 7 bases lay outside the gene matches. The CDR3, as DNA: TGCGCCAGCAGCCAGCAGACAGGGACTCGCAATCAGCCCCAGCATTTT. It specifies CASSQQTGTRNQPQHF.

This chain connects TRBV7-9 to TRBJ2-7, with TRBD1 matching over 9 bases. Trimming at V came to 4 bases and at J to 4 bases, leaving 8 bases not matched to a gene. This CDR3 contains 15 residues. From germline, CDR1 is SEHNR and CDR2 FQNEAQ (reference sequence). The CDR3 is CASSWGQGEGYEQYF. As DNA, the CDR3 is TGTGCCAGCAGCTGGGGACAGGGTGAAGGGTACGAGCAGTACTTC.

The J gene is TRBJ1-4, the V gene TRBV7-9; no clear D. V lost 1 base to trimming and J lost 0 bases, with 12 bases between them. Germline V lookup: CDR1 SEHNR, CDR2 FQNEAQ (reference sequence). The length of the CDR3 is 17 residues. The CDR3: CASSLERYRATNEKLFF. In DNA, the CDR3 is TGTGCCAGCAGCTTAGAACGCTACAGAGCAACTAATGAAAAACTGTTTTTT. Combining the CDR3 with reference TRBV7-9 and TRBJ1-4 gives the whole variable domain DTGVSQNPRHKITKRGQNVTFRCDPISEHNRLYWYRQTLGQGPEFLTYFQNEAQLEKSRLLSDRFSAERPKGSFSTLEIQRTEQGDSAMYLCASSLERYRATNEKLFFGSGTQLSVL.

The chain has TRBV29-1 and TRBJ2-3, with TRBD2 identical over 9 bases. The CDR3 is 15 amino acids. Trimming took 2 bases from V and 0 from J; bases not matched to a gene: 3. CDR1 and CDR2 from the germline V gene are SQVTM and ANQGSEA. In DNA, the CDR3 is TGCAGCGTTGAAATAGCGGGGGAGAGCACAGATACGCAGTATTTT. It encodes CSVEIAGESTDTQYF.

This rearrangement joins TRBV7-9 to TRBJ2-5, with D possibly being TRBD2 (6 bases). Trimming cost V 5 bases and J 4 bases, with 17 bases left between them. Germline CDR1 is SEHNR and CDR2 is FQNEAQ (reference sequence). This CDR3 contains 15 residues. The CDR3 region has the DNA TGTGCCAGCAGCCCCTTGGGGGGAAGGGCAGAGACCCAGTACTTC. Encoded protein: CASSPLGGRAETQYF.

The chain recombines TRBV4-2 with TRBJ2-7; possibly TRBD2 for D (6 bases). The CDR3 is 16 residues long. V lost 5 bases and J 0 bases, leaving 17 bases between the germline ends. Germline lookup yields CDR1 LGHNA and CDR2 YNFKEQ. CDR3 in amino acids: CASSLGRRGSSYEQYF. In DNA, the CDR3 is TGTGCCAGCAGCTTGGGACGGCGGGGCAGCTCCTACGAGCAGTACTTC.

The chain recombines TRBV11-2 with TRBJ1-2; 8 nucleotides agree with TRBD1. CDR1 is SGHAT, CDR2 FQNNGV, per germline. The V and J ends lost 4 bases and 3 bases, in that order; junction bases with no gene match: 4. The CDR3 spans 14 residues. The CDR3 protein is CASSSGTGHYGYTF. The CDR3, as DNA: TGTGCCAGCAGCTCAGGGACAGGCCACTATGGCTACACCTTC.

The chain has TRBV19 and TRBJ2-5; D is perhaps TRBD2 (5 bases). This CDR3 spans 13 amino acids. Trimming took 6 bases from V and 4 from J, leaving 12 bases between them. From germline, CDR1 is LNHDA and CDR2 SQIVND (reference sequence). The CDR3 DNA sequence: TGTGCCAGTAGGGAAGTGGGAGTAGAGACCCAGTACTTC. This encodes CASREVGVETQYF.

The chain has TRBV10-1 and TRBJ2-1; 8 nucleotides align to TRBD2. The CDR3 is 15 residues long. Per germline, CDR1 WNHNN and CDR2 SYGVQD (reference sequence). V shed 6 bases and J 0 bases; nucleotides not matched to a gene: 4. The CDR3 DNA reads as TGCGCCAGCAGCGGCCGGGGGGGCTCCTACAATGAGCAGTTCTTC. The encoded protein is CASSGRGGSYNEQFF.

Relative to its sample, this clone is medium-sized. This chain connects TRBV7-9 to TRBJ1-6, with unresolved D. Germline-derived CDR1 and CDR2 are SEHNR and FQNEAQ (reference sequence). Between the trimmed V and J ends, which lost 5 bases and 6 bases, there was a span of 14 bases. The CDR3 is 15 amino acids. The CDR3 coding sequence is TGTGCCAGCAGCGAAGATAGAGGGTTTAATTCACCCCTCCACTTT. This sequence encodes CASSEDRGFNSPLHF.

The genes are TRBV11-3 and TRBJ2-2; tentative D call: TRBD2 (6 bases). Germline V gene data show CDR1 as SGHNT and CDR2 as YENEEA. V dropped 4 bases and J dropped 1 base, with 10 bases sitting between them. The CDR3 consists of 15 residues. CDR3 DNA sequence: TGTGCCAGCAGCTCAAGGCGGGGGAACACCGGGGAGCTGTTTTTT. Translated: CASSSRRGNTGELFF.

A note on this clone: This may arise from a read error, as a much more abundant clone is one base away. This rearrangement joins TRBV4-2 to TRBJ1-3, with D tentatively TRBD1 (6 bases). The CDR3 is 17 residues long. Between the trimmed V and J ends, which lost 2 bases and 0 bases, there was a span of 14 bases. Per the germline V gene, CDR1 is LGHNA and CDR2 is YNFKEQ. CDR3 loop: CASSQILNRVSGNTIYF. DNA of the CDR3: TGTGCCAGCAGCCAAATTCTTAACAGGGTCTCTGGAAACACCATATATTTT.

V usage is TRBV25-1 and J usage is TRBJ1-5, with D perhaps TRBD1 (6 bases). The V end was cut by 2 bases, the J end by 3 bases, with 11 bases between. The length of the CDR3 is 15 residues. Germline-derived CDR1 and CDR2 are MGHDK and SYGVNS. The CDR3 loop reads CASSEGGRVNQPQHF. In DNA form, the CDR3 reads TGTGCCAGCAGTGAAGGGGGCAGGGTCAATCAGCCCCAGCATTTT.

The chain employs TRBV27 and TRBJ2-1, with D perhaps TRBD2 (5 bases). Trimming shortened V by 4 bases and J by 4 bases, and 8 bases separated the two germline ends. Germline CDR1 MNHEY, CDR2 SMNVEV (reference sequence). This CDR3 has 13 amino acids. The CDR3 DNA sequence: TGTGCCAGCAGTTCCGGACTGTACAATGAGCAGTTCTTC. This sequence encodes CASSSGLYNEQFF.

The genes are TRBV30 and TRBJ2-2; TRBD2 might be the D (6 bases). V lost 1 base and J 5 bases, leaving 11 bases between the germline ends. Germline V lookup: CDR1 GTSNPN, CDR2 SVGIG (reference sequence). The CDR3 is made up of 14 amino acids. CDR3 loop: CAWSGDGTTGELFF. The CDR3 nucleotides are TGTGCCTGGAGTGGGGACGGGACTACCGGGGAGCTGTTTTTT.

This rearrangement joins TRBV27 to TRBJ2-5, with D maybe TRBD1 (6 bases). V was cut by 3 bases and J by 5 bases, with 22 bases left in between. The CDR3 sequence is 17 residues long. Germline CDR1 and CDR2: MNHEY and SMNVEV (reference sequence). Here the CDR3 DNA reads TGTGCCAGCAGTTTCATTACAGGGTTTGCTAGCCCTGAGACCCAGTACTTC. This sequence encodes CASSFITGFASPETQYF.

The chain is built from TRBV27 and TRBJ2-7, with D possibly being TRBD1 (5 bases). CDR1 is MNHEY and CDR2 is SMNVEV in the germline V gene (reference sequence). Between the trimmed V and J ends, which lost 3 bases and 2 bases, there was a span of 11 bases. The CDR3 is made up of 14 amino acids. CDR3 residues: CASSFKGPTYEQYF. The CDR3 region has the DNA TGTGCCAGCAGTTTTAAGGGGCCGACCTACGAGCAGTACTTC.